This T cell receptor beta chain was identified during a study of response to subunit inactivated influenza vaccine. General study results and limits: T cells newly recruited by each seasonal influenza vaccination are few, the authors suggested.

Comments on this clonotype: Its specificity is not known.

One entry per CDR3 protein, called by TCRdb with MiXCR from the RT-PCR reads. This sample carries some 480,000 distinct CDR3 sequences, approximately 11% of them seen once, and the ten largest clones take around 12%. Germline CDR1 and CDR2: MNHEY and SVGEGT. The CDR3 is made up of 16 amino acids. The V gene end was trimmed by 5 bases and the J gene end by 6 bases; junction bases not matched to a gene: 10. Sequencing used PBMCs from blood, obtained roughly 45 days after vaccination. This sequence was found in a man aged 50 to 60 who received an inactivated influenza vaccine. This chain uses TRBV6-2 or TRBV6-3 with TRBJ2-7; 13 bases are shared with TRBD2. The CDR3 coding sequence is TGTGCCAGCAGTGCAACCGGGACTAGCGGGACGGGCGAGCAGTACTTC. Encoded protein: CASSATGTSGTGEQYF.